What follows are 27 T cell receptor beta chains derived from one specimen sequenced in a study of blood T cell repertoires in COVID-19. Clones were sequenced by immunoSEQ multiplex PCR, and TCRdb holds only the in-frame ones, with some missing. The sample lists some 270,000 clones, around 85% seen once, with 8% to 13% in the top ten. Sequences were obtained from peripheral blood. All receptors derive from a woman aged 65 to 85 with acute or convalescent COVID-19.

This clone was observed a few times. This chain links TRBV3-1 (or the pseudogene TRBV3-2) with TRBJ2-6; the match to TRBD1 covers 7 bases. The CDR3 runs to 18 residues. The trim removed 5 bases at V and 0 bases at J, leaving 10 bases unmatched. The germline CDR1 and CDR2 sequences are LGHDT and YNNKEL (reference sequence). The CDR3, as DNA: TGTGCCAGCAGCTACTCCGGGACAGATACCTCTGGGGCCAACGTCCTGACTTTC. Translated: CASSYSGTDTSGANVLTF.

The J gene is TRBJ2-7, the V gene TRBV6-6; 7 nucleotides agree with TRBD1. From germline, CDR1 is MNHNY and CDR2 SVGAGI (reference sequence). V dropped 2 bases and J dropped 6; count of bases not matched to a gene: 4. The CDR3 totals 13 residues. This CDR3 reads CASSYQGVSEQYF. CDR3 nucleotide sequence: TGTGCCAGCAGTTACCAGGGGGTTTCCGAGCAGTACTTC.

This sequence joins TRBV7-2 and TRBJ2-2, with a weak D call TRBD1 (6 bases). With 3 bases removed from V and 3 bases from J, the gap between germline ends came to 11 bases. Germline values: CDR1 SGHTA, CDR2 FQGNSA. The length of the CDR3 is 15 residues. The CDR3 reads CASSFRPGDTGELFF. The CDR3 DNA follows: TGTGCCAGCAGCTTCCGACCAGGGGACACCGGGGAGCTGTTTTTT.

The V call is TRBV7-2, the J call TRBJ1-2; TRBD1 might be the D (5 bases). Germline V CDR1 and CDR2: SGHTA, FQGNSA. The V end was cut by 5 bases, the J end by 5 bases, with 12 bases between. This CDR3 is 13 amino acids long. In DNA, the CDR3 is TGTGCCAGCAGCCCCAGGGTATCGTATGGCTACACCTTC. This sequence encodes CASSPRVSYGYTF. The variable domain in full, completed from reference TRBV7-2 and TRBJ1-2, reads GAGVSQSPSNKVTEKGKDVELRCDPISGHTALYWYRQSLGQGLEFLIYFQGNSAPDKSGLPSDRFSAERTGGSVSTLTIQRTQQEDSAVYLCASSPRVSYGYTFGSGTRLTVV.

This clone was seen just once. V gene TRBV5-4 combines with J gene TRBJ1-2; D may be TRBD1 (5 bases). The ends were cut back, 0 bases at V and 7 bases at J, with 10 bases in the middle. CDR3 length equals 13 residues. Germline loops: CDR1 SGHNT, CDR2 YYREEE (reference sequence). The CDR3 reads CASSLAGGVGYTF. The CDR3 region has the DNA TGTGCCAGCAGCTTGGCCGGGGGGGTTGGCTACACCTTC.

The J gene is TRBJ1-5, the V gene TRBV2; D is possibly TRBD1 (5 bases). Germline loops: CDR1 SNHLY, CDR2 FYNNEI. This CDR3 is built from 14 residues. V was trimmed by 5 bases and J by 6 bases, leaving 14 bases between them. This CDR3 reads CASSRAGNVQPQHF. The DNA of the CDR3 is TGTGCCAGCAGTCGGGCAGGGAACGTTCAGCCCCAGCATTTT. Full variable domain (rest looked up from reference TRBV2 and TRBJ1-5): EPEVTQTPSHQVTQMGQEVILRCVPISNHLYFYWYRQILGQKVEFLVSFYNNEISEKSEIFDDQFSVERPDGSNFTLKIRSTKLEDSAMYFCASSRAGNVQPQHFGDGTRLSIL.

This clone came up once. This rearrangement joins TRBV11-3 to TRBJ2-5; 8 bases fit TRBD2. CDR1 SGHNT and CDR2 YENEEA come from the germline V gene. The CDR3 contains 15 residues. V was pared by 5 bases and J by 2 bases, with 7 bases of the junction left unmatched. The CDR3 DNA reads TGTGCCAGCAGCCCGCGACGGGGGGGACAAGAGACCCAGTACTTC. Residues: CASSPRRGGQETQYF.

V gene TRBV7-9 combines with J gene TRBJ1-2; 7 nucleotides agree with TRBD1. The CDR3 consists of 13 residues. Losses at the gene ends were 5 bases for V and 0 bases for J; bases not matched to a gene: 0. In germline, CDR1 is SEHNR, CDR2 FQNEAQ (reference sequence). CDR3 protein: CASSGTANYGYTF. The CDR3, as DNA: TGTGCCAGCAGCGGGACAGCTAACTATGGCTACACCTTC.

The chain links TRBV25-1 to TRBJ2-1; the match to TRBD1 covers 7 bases. Trimming removed 5 bases from V and 5 bases from J; junction bases left unmatched: 9. Germline values: CDR1 MGHDK, CDR2 SYGVNS. CDR3 size: 15 residues. The CDR3 DNA follows: TGTGCCAGCAGTAACGTTAACAGGGGCCACAATGAGCAGTTCTTC. Amino acid sequence: CASSNVNRGHNEQFF.

The chain couples TRBV7-8 to TRBJ1-2; no reliable D call. The CDR3 spans 12 residues. Between the trimmed V and J ends, which lost 1 base and 6 bases, there was a span of 6 bases. Germline V gene lookup returns CDR1 SGHVS and CDR2 FQNEAQ. CDR3 DNA sequence: TGTGCCAGCAGCTTAGACCAGGATGGCTACACCTTC. The encoded protein is CASSLDQDGYTF.

This chain connects TRBV5-1 to TRBJ2-7; TRBD1 aligns across 7 bases. The length of the CDR3 is 15 residues. Trimming cost V 2 bases and J 3 bases; bases outside gene matches: 8. The germline CDR1 and CDR2 sequences are SGHRS and YFSETQ. The CDR3 region is CASSFGGDSYYEQYF. The CDR3 DNA is TGCGCCAGCAGCTTCGGTGGGGACAGCTACTACGAGCAGTACTTC.

V is TRBV2 and J is TRBJ1-1; TRBD1 matches at 9 bases. CDR1 is SNHLY and CDR2 is FYNNEI in the germline V gene. The V and J ends lost 6 bases and 5 bases, in that order; junction bases with no gene match: 7. The CDR3 contains 14 residues. The CDR3 sequence is CASREWDRATEAFF. For the CDR3, the DNA is TGTGCCAGCAGAGAGTGGGACAGGGCTACTGAAGCTTTCTTT.

The CDR3 DNA reads TGCGCCAGCAGCTTAACTGGGCCCACTGAAGCTTTCTTT. This gives the protein CASSLTGPTEAFF. The chain couples TRBV5-1 to TRBJ1-1, with D hard to call. The CDR3 consists of 13 residues. Germline assignment: CDR1 SGHRS and CDR2 YFSETQ. Trimming stripped 2 bases from V and 4 bases from J, with 9 bases between.

V usage is TRBV14 and J usage is TRBJ2-6; D remains unclear. V lost 2 bases, J lost 2 bases, and 4 bases lay in between. In germline, CDR1 is SGHDN, CDR2 FVKESK. This CDR3 comprises 14 residues. The CDR3 region is CASSQPAGANVLTF. The CDR3 DNA sequence: TGTGCCAGCAGCCAACCTGCTGGGGCCAACGTCCTGACTTTC.

The chain recombines TRBV19 with TRBJ1-2; 7 bases line up with TRBD1. CDR1 and CDR2 (germline): LNHDA, SQIVND (reference sequence). This CDR3 contains 14 residues. With V trimmed by 5 bases and J by 5 bases, 8 bases remained unmatched. CDR3 in amino acids: CASSSDRVSYGYTF. CDR3 in DNA: TGTGCCAGTAGTTCCGACAGGGTATCGTATGGCTACACCTTC.

This clone was observed a few times. In nucleotides, the CDR3 is TGCGCCAGCAGCCCCAGGGCCGGGGGGGATACGCAGTATTTT. The encoded protein is CASSPRAGGDTQYF. The rearrangement joins TRBV5-1 to TRBJ2-3, with 7 bases identical to TRBD2. Per germline, CDR1 SGHRS and CDR2 YFSETQ. J gave up 6 bases and V 4 bases, and 8 bases lay outside the gene matches. There are 14 residues in the CDR3.

The V and J genes are TRBV3-1 (or the pseudogene TRBV3-2) and TRBJ2-2; 9 bases agree with TRBD2. V was pared by 1 base and J by 6 bases, with 6 bases of the junction left unmatched. This CDR3 has 16 amino acids. Germline V lookup: CDR1 LGHDT, CDR2 YNNKEL (reference sequence). CDR3 protein: CASSQAASGGPGELFF. CDR3 nucleotides: TGTGCCAGCAGCCAAGCGGCCAGCGGGGGGCCCGGGGAGCTGTTTTTT.

The chain carries TRBV5-8 and TRBJ2-3; 16 bases align to TRBD2. J gave up 3 bases and V 4 bases, and 5 bases lay outside the gene matches. The CDR3 has 17 residues. Germline V CDR1 and CDR2: SGHTS, YDEGEE. The CDR3 loop reads CASSKGLAGGLTDTQYF. The CDR3 bases are TGTGCCAGCAGCAAGGGACTAGCGGGGGGGCTTACAGATACGCAGTATTTT. Complete variable domain (other parts from reference TRBV5-8 and TRBJ2-3): EAGVTQSPTHLIKTRGQQATLRCSPISGHTSVYWYQQALGLGLQFLLWYDEGEERNRGNFPPRFSGRQFPNYSSELNVNALELEDSALYLCASSKGLAGGLTDTQYFGPGTRLTVL.

The chain carries TRBV11-3 and TRBJ1-2; maybe TRBD1 (6 bases). V lost 6 bases, J lost 6 bases, and 17 bases lay in between. Looked up from germline, CDR1 is SGHNT and CDR2 is YENEEA. The length of the CDR3 is 14 residues. CDR3 sequence: CASSPPRGADGYTF. The CDR3 nucleotides are TGTGCCAGCAGTCCCCCCCGGGGGGCGGATGGCTACACCTTC.

The chain joins TRBV2 to TRBJ1-1; D possibly corresponds to TRBD1 (5 bases). The CDR3 is 16 residues long. V shed 6 bases and J shed 4 bases, with 21 bases lying between them. Germline CDR1 reads SNHLY; CDR2 reads FYNNEI. The chain's CDR3 is CASRKGGARVATEAFF. The CDR3 coding sequence is TGTGCCAGCAGGAAAGGCGGGGCGAGGGTAGCCACTGAAGCTTTCTTT.

V is TRBV2 and J is TRBJ2-1, with 12 bases matching TRBD2. The junction had 10 bases not matched to a gene; V was cut back by 10 bases and J by 9 bases. The CDR3 runs 14 residues. Germline V CDR1 and CDR2: SNHLY, FYNNEI. The CDR3 here is CATALAGGVGEQFF. The CDR3 region has the DNA TGTGCCACTGCACTAGCGGGGGGTGTGGGTGAGCAGTTCTTC. The whole variable domain, remainder taken from reference TRBV2 and TRBJ2-1, is EPEVTQTPSHQVTQMGQEVILRCVPISNHLYFYWYRQILGQKVEFLVSFYNNEISEKSEIFDDQFSVERPDGSNFTLKIRSTKLEDSAMYFCATALAGGVGEQFFGPGTRLTVL.

As to this clone: The same CDR3 also results from other DNA sequences found in this sample. J is TRBJ1-5 and V is TRBV12-3 or TRBV12-4; no clear D. This CDR3 is 12 amino acids long. V lost 2 bases and J 6 bases, leaving 5 bases between the germline ends. The CDR3 loop is CASSLLSQPQHF. For the CDR3, the DNA is TGTGCCAGCAGTTTATTGAGTCAGCCCCAGCATTTT.

The rearrangement uses TRBV5-1 and TRBJ1-2; D may be TRBD1 (6 bases). CDR1 and CDR2 from the germline V gene are SGHRS and YFSETQ. V was pared by 4 bases and J by 0 bases, with 13 bases between. CDR3 length: 15 amino acids. CDR3 DNA: TGCGCCAGCAGCCCCTACCGGACAGCTAACTATGGCTACACCTTC. Its protein is CASSPYRTANYGYTF.

The V and J genes are TRBV30 and TRBJ1-6; 9 bases are shared with TRBD1. Looked up from germline, CDR1 is GTSNPN and CDR2 is SVGIG (reference sequence). Trimming cost V 3 bases and J 9 bases; bases outside gene matches: 9. The CDR3 contains 15 residues. The CDR3 bases are TGTGCCTGGAGCGCGGGACAGGGAATTGGTTCACCCCTCCACTTT. Translated: CAWSAGQGIGSPLHF. The full variable domain, rest sourced from reference TRBV30 and TRBJ1-6, is SQTIHQWPATLVQPVGSPLSLECTVEGTSNPNLYWYRQAAGRGLQLLFYSVGIGQISSEVPQNLSASRPQDRQFILSSKKLLLSDSGFYLCAWSAGQGIGSPLHFGNGTRLTVT.

This sequence joins TRBV27 and TRBJ2-7; maybe TRBD1 (6 bases). Trimming left V 3 bases short and J 5 bases short, with 17 bases between. Germline CDR1 is MNHEY and CDR2 is SMNVEV (reference sequence). This CDR3 is 15 amino acids long. CDR3 nucleotides: TGTGCCAGCAGTTTGCTTGGACAGTACTCGAACGAGCAGTACTTC. Protein: CASSLLGQYSNEQYF.

The chain combines TRBV5-1 with TRBJ1-5; no firm D call. CDR1 and CDR2 (germline): SGHRS, YFSETQ. There are 14 residues in the CDR3. V dropped 4 bases and J dropped 3 bases, with 11 bases sitting between them. CDR3 sequence (DNA): TGCGCCAGCAGCAGAGGAGGGATCAATCAGCCCCAGCATTTT. As protein: CASSRGGINQPQHF.

This chain connects TRBV5-4 to TRBJ2-5, with 10 bases aligning to TRBD2. With 4 bases clipped from V and 5 bases from J, the junction kept 8 bases outside the gene matches. The V gene's germline CDR1 is SGHNT and CDR2 YYREEE (reference sequence). This CDR3 contains 15 residues. This chain's CDR3 is CASSRSTSGAETQYF. The DNA for the CDR3 is TGTGCCAGCAGCCGCTCAACTAGCGGGGCTGAGACCCAGTACTTC. The full variable domain, completed using reference TRBV5-4 and TRBJ2-5, is ETGVTQSPTHLIKTRGQQVTLRCSSQSGHNTVSWYQQALGQGPQFIFQYYREEENGRGNFPPRFSGLQFPNYSSELNVNALELDDSALYLCASSRSTSGAETQYFGPGTRLLVL.